The following is a TCR beta chain sequence with its context. Libraries were prepared by immunoSEQ multiplex PCR; TCRdb keeps only in-frame clonotypes and omits some of them. The sample shows 2,500 to 3,000 clones, approximately 80% of them seen only once. V lost 5 bases to trimming and J lost 1 base, with 17 bases between them. The V gene's germline CDR1 is SGHTA and CDR2 FQGTGA. This CDR3 has 16 residues. The entry originates in a study of the immune and genomic landscape of osteosarcoma. Study-level background: Poor-risk disease predominated: about 71% unfavorable response, around 67% deceased.

The specimen sequenced was metastatic tumor tissue from the lung. The chain is built from TRBV7-3 and TRBJ2-5, with D unresolved. The clonotype comes from a woman aged 18-30 years with osteosarcoma. The DNA of the CDR3 is TGTGCCAGCAGCCTCGTAGGGCCGGCAGTCCAAGAGACCCAGTACTTC. Protein sequence: CASSLVGPAVQETQYF. Full variable domain (outside the CDR3, taken from reference TRBV7-3 and TRBJ2-5): GAGVSQTPSNKVTEKGKYVELRCDPISGHTALYWYRQSLGQGPEFLIYFQGTGAADDSGLPNDRFFAVRPEGSVSTLKIQRTERGDSAVYLCASSLVGPAVQETQYFGPGTRLLVL.